The rows below give T cell receptor beta chains drawn from one sample of a study of shared clonotypes between healthy human individuals. Generated by immunoSEQ multiplex PCR, the TCRdb table keeps only in-frame clones and is missing some. The sample yields some 500,000 clones, roughly 85% seen once. Sequencing was done on a sample of PBMCs. These receptors came from a woman in her forties in good health. Some clones in this sample may be carry-over from other donors' samples. CDR3s include the opening cysteine and the closing phenylalanine or tryptophan. D genes are given only for firm matches. Some rows mark clone size as missing; the rest say once, few, many or name a class of expanded clone.

cdr3_aa: CATSRDLLAGGSEQYF; cdr3_nt: TGTGCCACCAGCAGAGATCTCCTAGCGGGAGGGAGTGAGCAGTACTTC; j_call: TRBJ2-7; d_call: TRBD2; v_call: TRBV15; cdr3_length: 16; clone_size: -
cdr3_aa: CASSYTGAQETQYF; cdr3_nt: TGTGCCAGCAGCTATACAGGGGCCCAAGAGACCCAGTACTTC; j_call: TRBJ2-5; d_call: TRBD1; v_call: TRBV5-4; cdr3_length: 14; clone_size: -
cdr3_aa: CASKAGENTGELFF; cdr3_nt: TGTGCCAGCAAGGCGGGAGAGAACACCGGGGAGCTGTTTTTT; j_call: TRBJ2-2; d_call: TRBD2; v_call: TRBV6-4; cdr3_length: 14; clone_size: few
cdr3_aa: CASSQDQGLAGGGVYEQYF; cdr3_nt: TGTGCCAGCAGCCAAGATCAGGGACTAGCGGGAGGGGGTGTGTACGAGCAGTACTTC; j_call: TRBJ2-7; d_call: TRBD2; v_call: TRBV4-2; cdr3_length: 19; clone_size: -
cdr3_aa: CARSPSGRATGEQFF; cdr3_nt: TGTGCCAGAAGCCCGAGCGGGAGGGCCACCGGTGAGCAGTTCTTC; j_call: TRBJ2-1; d_call: TRBD2; v_call: TRBV5-3; cdr3_length: 15; clone_size: -
cdr3_aa: CASSFRPYGGYTQYF; cdr3_nt: TGTGCCAGCAGTTTCCGACCCTATGGGGGTTATACGCAGTATTTT; j_call: TRBJ2-3; d_call: -; v_call: TRBV6-6; cdr3_length: 15; clone_size: -
cdr3_aa: CASSSALSVRAYNEQFF; cdr3_nt: TGTGCCAGCAGCTCGGCCCTGTCGGTCCGGGCCTACAATGAGCAGTTCTTC; j_call: TRBJ2-1; d_call: -; v_call: TRBV11-1; cdr3_length: 17; clone_size: -
cdr3_aa: CASSRVPEETQYF; cdr3_nt: TGTGCCAGCAGCCGAGTCCCGGAAGAGACCCAGTACTTC; j_call: TRBJ2-5; d_call: -; v_call: TRBV16; cdr3_length: 13; clone_size: -
cdr3_aa: CASGLEQQANETQYF; cdr3_nt: TGTGCTAGTGGTTTGGAACAGCAAGCCAACGAGACCCAGTACTTC; j_call: TRBJ2-5; d_call: -; v_call: TRBV12-5; cdr3_length: 15; clone_size: -
cdr3_aa: CASSLTGYEGNEQFF; cdr3_nt: TGTGCCAGCAGCTTAACTGGGTACGAAGGCAATGAGCAGTTCTTC; j_call: TRBJ2-1; d_call: -; v_call: TRBV7-3; cdr3_length: 15; clone_size: few
cdr3_aa: CAAGGTDQYSGNTIYF; cdr3_nt: TGTGCCGCCGGCGGGACAGATCAATACTCTGGAAACACCATATATTTT; j_call: TRBJ1-3; d_call: TRBD1; v_call: TRBV27; cdr3_length: 16; clone_size: -
cdr3_aa: CASSLRTDYGYTF; cdr3_nt: TGTGCCAGCAGCTTACGGACAGATTATGGCTACACCTTC; j_call: TRBJ1-2; d_call: -; v_call: TRBV11-2; cdr3_length: 13; clone_size: -
cdr3_aa: CASSVAGGQISSGNTIYF; cdr3_nt: TGTGCCAGCAGCGTAGCGGGGGGACAGATTAGCTCTGGAAACACCATATATTTT; j_call: TRBJ1-3; d_call: TRBD1; v_call: TRBV9; cdr3_length: 18; clone_size: -
cdr3_aa: CASSELASGSSETQYF; cdr3_nt: TGCGCCAGCAGTGAGTTGGCTAGCGGGAGCTCAGAGACCCAGTACTTC; j_call: TRBJ2-5; d_call: TRBD2; v_call: TRBV10-1; cdr3_length: 16; clone_size: -
cdr3_aa: CASSPALNTGELFF; cdr3_nt: TGTGCCAGCTCACCCGCGCTTAACACCGGGGAGCTGTTTTTT; j_call: TRBJ2-2; d_call: -; v_call: TRBV18; cdr3_length: 14; clone_size: -
cdr3_aa: CASSQVRGPRGTDTQYF; cdr3_nt: TGCGCCAGCAGCCAAGTCCGGGGGCCGAGGGGCACAGATACGCAGTATTTT; j_call: TRBJ2-3; d_call: -; v_call: TRBV4-3; cdr3_length: 17; clone_size: -
cdr3_aa: CAWMTGGAGTEAFF; cdr3_nt: TGTGCCTGGATGACAGGGGGCGCGGGTACTGAAGCTTTCTTT; j_call: TRBJ1-1; d_call: TRBD1; v_call: TRBV30; cdr3_length: 14; clone_size: -
cdr3_aa: CASRDYLTGASPISGANVLTF; cdr3_nt: TGTGCCAGCAGGGACTATCTGACAGGGGCCTCACCTATCTCTGGGGCCAACGTCCTGACTTTC; j_call: TRBJ2-6; d_call: TRBD1; v_call: TRBV6-4; cdr3_length: 21; clone_size: -
cdr3_aa: CASSLVVLGAGSYNEQFF; cdr3_nt: TGTGCCAGCAGCTTAGTAGTGTTGGGGGCGGGCTCCTACAATGAGCAGTTCTTC; j_call: TRBJ2-1; d_call: -; v_call: TRBV7-9; cdr3_length: 18; clone_size: -
cdr3_aa: CASNEGGRFLEKLFF; cdr3_nt: TGTGCCAGCAATGAAGGGGGACGGTTTCTTGAAAAACTGTTTTTT; j_call: TRBJ1-4; d_call: -; v_call: TRBV28; cdr3_length: 15; clone_size: -
cdr3_aa: CATSPGQGAYGYTF; cdr3_nt: TGTGCGACTTCCCCGGGACAGGGAGCCTATGGCTACACCTTC; j_call: TRBJ1-2; d_call: TRBD1; v_call: TRBV19; cdr3_length: 14; clone_size: -
cdr3_aa: CASSFSEAPNTEAFF; cdr3_nt: TGTGCCAGCAGTTTCTCAGAGGCACCTAACACTGAAGCTTTCTTT; j_call: TRBJ1-1; d_call: -; v_call: TRBV28; cdr3_length: 15; clone_size: -
cdr3_aa: CASSGIPGELFF; cdr3_nt: TGCGCCAGCAGCGGAATCCCCGGGGAGCTGTTTTTT; j_call: TRBJ2-2; d_call: -; v_call: TRBV5-1; cdr3_length: 12; clone_size: -